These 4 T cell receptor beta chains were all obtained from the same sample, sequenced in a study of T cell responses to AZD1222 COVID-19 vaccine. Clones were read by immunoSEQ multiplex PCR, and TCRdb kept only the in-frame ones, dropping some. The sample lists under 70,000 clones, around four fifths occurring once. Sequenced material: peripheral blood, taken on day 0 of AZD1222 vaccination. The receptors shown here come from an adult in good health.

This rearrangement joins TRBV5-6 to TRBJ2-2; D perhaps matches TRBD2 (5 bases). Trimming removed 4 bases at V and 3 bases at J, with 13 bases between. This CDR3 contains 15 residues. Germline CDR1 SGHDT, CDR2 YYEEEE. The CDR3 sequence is CASSPNPRDTGELFF. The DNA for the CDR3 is TGTGCCAGCAGCCCCAACCCGCGGGACACCGGGGAGCTGTTTTTT.

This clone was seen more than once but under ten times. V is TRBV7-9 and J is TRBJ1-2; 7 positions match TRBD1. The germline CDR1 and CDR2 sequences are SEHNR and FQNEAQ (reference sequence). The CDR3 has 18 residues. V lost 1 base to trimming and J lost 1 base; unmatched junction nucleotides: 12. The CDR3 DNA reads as TGTGCCAGCAGCTTAGGGCTCCGCGGGACAGCCGATAACTATGGCTACACCTTC. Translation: CASSLGLRGTADNYGYTF.

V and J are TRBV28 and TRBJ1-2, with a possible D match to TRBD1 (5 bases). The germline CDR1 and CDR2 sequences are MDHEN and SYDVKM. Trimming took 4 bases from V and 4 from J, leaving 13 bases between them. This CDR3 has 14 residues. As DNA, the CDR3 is TGTGCCAGCAGTTCCACAGGATCGGTCTATGGCTACACCTTC. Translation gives CASSSTGSVYGYTF.

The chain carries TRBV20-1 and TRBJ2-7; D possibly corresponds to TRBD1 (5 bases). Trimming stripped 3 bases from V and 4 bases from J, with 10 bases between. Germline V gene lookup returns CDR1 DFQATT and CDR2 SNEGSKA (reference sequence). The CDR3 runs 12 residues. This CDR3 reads CSASFSGYEQYF. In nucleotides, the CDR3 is TGCAGTGCTAGTTTTTCAGGGTACGAGCAGTACTTC.